These T cell receptor beta chains were read from a single sample in a study of blood T cell repertoires in COVID-19. Sequenced by immunoSEQ multiplex PCR; TCRdb stores in-frame clones only, minus some. The sample has fewer than 450,000 clones; about 89% are singletons. Sequenced material: peripheral blood. These receptors were collected from a woman aged 50 to 60 with COVID-19, enrolled during active disease. Both conserved end residues are part of each CDR3. Fields, in order: J gene, V gene, CDR3 protein.

TRBJ1-5 | TRBV19 | CASSISLEQPQHF
TRBJ1-5 | TRBV2 | CASRQRGQGARQPQHF
TRBJ1-2 | TRBV4-2 | CASSQDLDYGYTF
TRBJ1-2 | TRBV24-1 | CATRAGINYGYTF
TRBJ2-3 | TRBV20-1 | CSASPSTDTQYF
TRBJ2-1 | TRBV13 | CASSPQGSGYEQFF
TRBJ2-3 | TRBV11-3 | CASSKYTDTQYF
TRBJ2-2 | TRBV27 | CASSFGTGSPGELFF
TRBJ2-7 | TRBV11-3 | CASRTPGGEQYF
TRBJ1-1 | TRBV7-2 | CASSQIRTRGTGTEAFF
TRBJ1-1 | TRBV19 | CASSPGIFMNTEAFF
TRBJ2-7 | TRBV19 | CASSIGLAYEQYF
TRBJ1-6 | TRBV11-3 | CASSLGLGSSYNSPLHF
TRBJ2-2 | TRBV19 | CASSWTTKNTGELFF
TRBJ2-7 | TRBV5-1 | CASSGLAGGPGEQYF
TRBJ1-5 | TRBV18 | CASSPQGQGNQPQHF
TRBJ2-1 | TRBV3-1/TRBV3-2 | CASSHLGLAGSEQFF
TRBJ1-4 | TRBV5-6 | CASSLLWREKLFF
TRBJ2-2 | TRBV7-9 | CASSLTSGNTGELFF
TRBJ2-3 | TRBV3-1/TRBV3-2 | CASSPSYLAGGGKDTQYF
TRBJ2-4 | TRBV5-6 | CASSLGGWGDIQYF
TRBJ1-5 | TRBV20-1 | CSASLSRGSNQPQHF
TRBJ2-3 | TRBV3-1/TRBV3-2 | CASSLLGTDTQYF
TRBJ1-6 | TRBV5-1 | CASSFNRPNSPLHF
TRBJ1-4 | TRBV3-1/TRBV3-2 | CASSPLGTVDEKLFF
TRBJ1-3 | TRBV7-9 | CASSFNRVGDTIYF
TRBJ1-2 | TRBV24-1 | CATEPRTGTNYGYTF
TRBJ2-5 | TRBV5-4 | CASSPRLAGPRVETQYF
TRBJ1-2 | TRBV24-1 | CATSKSRNYGYTF
TRBJ2-7 | TRBV11-3 | CASTRGGATSYEQYF
TRBJ2-5 | TRBV2 | CAGSLGTQETQYF
TRBJ1-5 | TRBV9 | CASSVEPGGNQPQHF
TRBJ1-1 | TRBV11-3 | CASSRDRGGTEAFF
TRBJ1-5 | TRBV6-6 | CASSYGGASNQPQHF
TRBJ1-2 | TRBV19 | CASSTGTGDGYTF
TRBJ2-7 | TRBV19 | CASSPGTLPEQYF
TRBJ2-7 | TRBV4-3 | CASSPTQREGRSAEQYF
TRBJ2-2 | TRBV11-2 | CASRPTGTGVAGELFF
TRBJ1-1 | TRBV24-1 | CATSDSRGADTEAFF
TRBJ2-3 | TRBV11-1 | CASSLRTGLSTDTQYF
TRBJ2-5 | TRBV29-1 | CSGSYRAWETQYF
TRBJ2-3 | TRBV27 | CASSSGSGIPSTDTQYF
TRBJ1-2 | TRBV5-4 | CASSLSPTGGVGYTF
TRBJ1-1 | TRBV29-1 | CSVPGQSEAFF
TRBJ1-5 | TRBV19 | CASSIGTPEEAQHF
TRBJ2-1 | TRBV5-4 | CASSFSGGSYNEQFF
TRBJ2-3 | TRBV5-1 | CASSLMDSTDTQYF
TRBJ2-5 | TRBV7-9 | CASELAGYQETQYF
TRBJ2-3 | TRBV7-9 | CASRIGRFGDTQYF
TRBJ2-5 | TRBV19 | CASSIGGAQYF
TRBJ2-1 | TRBV7-9 | CASSSSGSPSYNEQFF
TRBJ1-2 | TRBV7-7 | CASSLAGHPALYTF
TRBJ2-7 | TRBV5-1 | CASSLTGLSYEQYF
TRBJ1-1 | TRBV9 | CASSPGGLGTEAFF
TRBJ1-4 | TRBV9 | CASSVAPTGGNEKLFF
TRBJ2-2 | TRBV30 | CAWSVQGLAAGELFF